Only a few counts were recorded for the clone carrying this T cell receptor (beta chain). This sample is drawn from a study of blood T cell repertoires in COVID-19. Background on the study: Samples came from the United States, Italy and Spain, spanning acute and convalescent COVID-19.

With V trimmed by 3 bases and J by 4 bases, 2 bases remained unmatched. CDR1 and CDR2 from the germline V gene are SGHTA and FQGNSA. The CDR3 covers 13 residues. Per the study methods: The assay estimated nucleated cells by amplifying reference gene primers. Assay: immunoSEQ multiplex PCR; the TCRdb copy retains only in-frame clones and omits some. That table is the source of V, J and clone size, and D and trimming were worked out from the DNA. In the table there are hundreds of thousands of clones, around 88% of which are singletons. Sequencing was done on a sample of peripheral blood. V usage is TRBV7-2 and J usage is TRBJ1-2, with 7 positions matching TRBD1. The receptor was derived from a woman in her 50s with acute or convalescent COVID-19. For the CDR3, the DNA is TGTGCCAGCAGCTTCGACAGGGCCTATGGCTACACCTTC. Protein: CASSFDRAYGYTF. The full variable domain, completed using reference TRBV7-2 and TRBJ1-2, is GAGVSQSPSNKVTEKGKDVELRCDPISGHTALYWYRQSLGQGLEFLIYFQGNSAPDKSGLPSDRFSAERTGGSVSTLTIQRTQQEDSAVYLCASSFDRAYGYTFGSGTRLTVV.